Shown below are 21 T cell receptor beta chains from a single sample sequenced in a study of shared clonotypes between healthy human individuals. Produced via immunoSEQ multiplex PCR; TCRdb's table is partial and in-frame only. The repertoire holds roughly 2.4 million clones, with about 94% as singletons. Sequencing was done on a sample of naive CD4+ T cells sorted from blood. Subset denoted: CD45RA+ positively selected. The origin of the receptors is a man younger than 35 in good health.

The chain carries TRBV5-6 and TRBJ2-7; weak D call: TRBD2 (5 bases). Germline CDR1 is SGHDT and CDR2 is YYEEEE. The CDR3 has 15 residues. Trimming cost V 3 bases and J 4 bases, with 17 bases left between them. The CDR3 loop is CASSWTGDTLYEQYF. The DNA of the CDR3 is TGTGCCAGCAGCTGGACTGGGGATACCCTATACGAGCAGTACTTC.

The V and J genes are TRBV6-5 and TRBJ1-5; D not resolved. CDR3 length: 14 amino acids. Trimming left V 8 bases short and J 3 bases short, with 14 bases between. From germline, CDR1 is MNHEY and CDR2 SVGAGI. The CDR3 bases are TGTGCCAGCGCGAACATGGGCCTCAATCAGCCCCAGCATTTT. It encodes CASANMGLNQPQHF.

On this clone: The same CDR3 arises from other DNA sequences in this sample as well. The chain joins TRBV29-1 to TRBJ2-3; maybe TRBD2 (6 bases). CDR3 size: 12 residues. The germline CDR1 and CDR2 sequences are SQVTM and ANQGSEA. Trimming pared 6 bases from V and 2 bases from J, leaving 9 bases between. The CDR3 here is CSVRDFTDTQYF. CDR3 in DNA: TGCAGCGTCCGGGACTTCACAGATACGCAGTATTTT.

J is TRBJ2-1 and V is TRBV5-1; 12 nucleotides match TRBD2. This CDR3 is 15 amino acids long. The ends lost 0 bases at V and 9 bases at J; junction bases unmatched: 4. Germline CDR1 SGHRS, CDR2 YFSETQ. CDR3 residues: CASSLGRTSGIEQFF. The DNA of the CDR3 is TGCGCCAGCAGCTTGGGAAGGACTAGCGGGATTGAGCAGTTCTTC.

About this clone itself: This CDR3 is also generated by other DNA sequences in the sample. The chain is built from TRBV18 and TRBJ1-2; no firm D call. This CDR3 contains 12 residues. CDR1 and CDR2 (germline): KGHSH, LQKENI. V gave up 2 bases and J gave up 7 bases, with 8 bases separating them. CDR3 loop: CASSPKGVGYTF. CDR3 DNA sequence: TGTGCCAGCTCACCAAAGGGAGTTGGCTACACCTTC.

The chain carries TRBV9 and TRBJ2-3; D remains unclear. The length of the CDR3 is 14 residues. The V gene lost 5 bases and the J gene lost 1 base, with 11 bases spanning the gap. In germline, CDR1 is SGDLS, CDR2 YYNGEE. CDR3 region: CASSKVLGTDTQYF. The CDR3 bases are TGTGCCAGCAGTAAAGTGTTGGGCACAGATACGCAGTATTTT.

The J gene is TRBJ2-7, the V gene TRBV19; D is perhaps TRBD1 (6 bases). V dropped 3 bases and J dropped 3 bases, with 18 bases sitting between them. Germline V CDR1 and CDR2: LNHDA, SQIVND (reference sequence). The CDR3 length is 16 residues. The CDR3 DNA sequence: TGTGCCAGTAGTATGGATACAGGGTCGAGCGGCTACGAGCAGTACTTC. This translates into CASSMDTGSSGYEQYF.

The chain uses TRBV30 and TRBJ2-3; 9 nucleotides match TRBD2. The CDR3 length is 14 residues. V lost 5 bases and J lost 6; bases outside the gene matches: 9. The V gene's germline CDR1 is GTSNPN and CDR2 SVGIG (reference sequence). The CDR3 nucleotides are TGTGCCTGGGGGACTAGCCTTATAGTTGATACGCAGTATTTT. Translated: CAWGTSLIVDTQYF.

Only a few counts were recorded for this clone. The chain links TRBV7-9 to TRBJ2-7, with D hard to call. This CDR3 spans 13 amino acids. CDR1 and CDR2 from the germline V gene are SEHNR and FQNEAQ (reference sequence). V lost 2 bases to trimming and J lost 3 bases, with 8 bases between them. CDR3: CASSLPPSYEQYF. CDR3 bases: TGTGCCAGCAGCTTACCCCCCAGCTACGAGCAGTACTTC.

This chain joins TRBV10-2 and TRBJ2-2; D is perhaps TRBD2 (6 bases). The CDR3 is 16 amino acids. The germline V gene has CDR1 WSHSY and CDR2 SAAADI. V was clipped by 6 bases and J by 4 bases, with 18 bases between them. In DNA form, the CDR3 reads TGCGCCAGCAGGGACGTGCTAGCGAGGGGCACCGGGGAGCTGTTTTTT. Encoded protein: CASRDVLARGTGELFF.

The chain has TRBV18 and TRBJ1-4, with D perhaps TRBD1 (5 bases). Germline CDR1 and CDR2: KGHSH and LQKENI. This CDR3 has 13 residues. V lost 4 bases to trimming and J lost 10 bases, with 13 bases between them. CDR3 amino acids: CASSLATETKLFF. In nucleotides, the CDR3 is TGTGCCAGCTCACTGGCGACAGAGACAAAACTGTTTTTT.

A word on this clone: The sample holds other DNA sequences that translate to the same CDR3. The V call is TRBV6-5, the J call TRBJ1-5; D call uncertain. Germline CDR1 is MNHEY and CDR2 is SVGAGI. The V end was cut by 5 bases, the J end by 3 bases, with 11 bases between. The CDR3 is made up of 14 amino acids. The CDR3 DNA reads as TGTGCCAGCAGTCGCGGACGGTTCAATCAGCCCCAGCATTTT. It specifies CASSRGRFNQPQHF.

The CDR3 sequence: CAILQGPSGYTF. The CDR3, as DNA: TGTGCCATCCTGCAGGGGCCCTCCGGCTACACCTTC. This rearrangement joins TRBV10-3 to TRBJ1-2; D perhaps matches TRBD1 (6 bases). Looked up from germline, CDR1 is ENHRY and CDR2 is SYGVKD. V dropped 8 bases and J dropped 8 bases, with 15 bases sitting between them. The CDR3 is 12 amino acids.

As for this clone: This CDR3 is also generated by other DNA sequences in the sample. The chain joins TRBV6-6 to TRBJ2-7; tentative D call: TRBD2 (5 bases). The CDR3 runs to 12 residues. Trimming left V 8 bases short and J 0 bases short, with 8 bases between. The germline CDR1 and CDR2 sequences are MNHNY and SVGAGI (reference sequence). Written as DNA, the CDR3 is TGTGCCAGCTCTGGGAGCTCCTACGAGCAGTACTTC. It specifies CASSGSSYEQYF.

With regard to this clone: Other DNA variants within this sample encode the same CDR3. The rearrangement links TRBV7-9 to TRBJ1-4; D may be TRBD1 (6 bases). Between the trimmed V and J ends, which lost 5 bases and 6 bases, there was a span of 10 bases. Germline V gene lookup returns CDR1 SEHNR and CDR2 FQNEAQ (reference sequence). This CDR3 is 13 amino acids long. In nucleotides, the CDR3 is TGTGCCAGCAGCCCAGGACAGTATGAAAAACTGTTTTTT. This translates into CASSPGQYEKLFF.

The chain recombines TRBV19 with TRBJ1-4, with D possibly matching TRBD1 (6 bases). The V and J ends lost 5 bases and 7 bases respectively, with 17 bases between them. The CDR3 has 15 amino acids. Germline V gene data show CDR1 as LNHDA and CDR2 as SQIVND (reference sequence). CDR3 coding DNA: TGTGCCAGTAGTCGCCGGGACACAGGGAGTGAAAAACTGTTTTTT. Residues: CASSRRDTGSEKLFF.

The chain is built from TRBV2 and TRBJ2-1; D not certain. V was clipped by 8 bases and J by 1 base, with 9 bases between them. CDR3 length: 13 amino acids. Germline assignment: CDR1 SNHLY and CDR2 FYNNEI. The CDR3 protein is CASHRSSYNEQFF. The CDR3 coding sequence is TGTGCCAGCCATCGGTCGTCCTACAATGAGCAGTTCTTC.

The rearrangement links TRBV7-2 to TRBJ2-1; 8 bases are shared with TRBD1. The germline CDR1 and CDR2 sequences are SGHTA and FQGNSA. The V segment lost 1 base and the J segment 6 bases; nucleotides outside the gene matches: 14. The CDR3 has 18 residues. The DNA for the CDR3 is TGTGCCAGCAGCTTAGTCAGTTTAGGACAGGGTCGCGGCAATGAGCAGTTCTTC. It yields the protein CASSLVSLGQGRGNEQFF.

This clone has only one observation. The genes are TRBV5-1 and TRBJ2-5, with D hard to call. Trimming cost V 0 bases and J 5 bases, with 11 bases left between them. The germline gives CDR1 SGHRS, CDR2 YFSETQ. The CDR3 covers 14 residues. This CDR3 is CASSLDVGRETQYF. In DNA, the CDR3 is TGCGCCAGCAGCTTGGATGTGGGCCGGGAGACCCAGTACTTC.

V is TRBV6-1 and J is TRBJ2-1; D is unresolved. This CDR3 is built from 13 residues. The V end lost 2 bases, the J end lost 12 bases, and 14 bases lay between the germline ends. In germline, CDR1 is MNHNS, CDR2 SASEGT. Here the CDR3 reads CASSEWSMVGQFF. DNA for the CDR3: TGTGCCAGCAGTGAATGGTCTATGGTAGGGCAGTTCTTC.

Comment on this clone: The sample has other DNA sequences that encode this CDR3 too. V gene TRBV5-1 combines with J gene TRBJ2-7, with 9 bases fitting TRBD2. Germline V gene data show CDR1 as SGHRS and CDR2 as YFSETQ. The CDR3 has 14 residues. V lost 4 bases to trimming and J lost 4 bases; unmatched junction nucleotides: 6. The CDR3, as DNA: TGCGCCAGCAGCCCCGGGCTAGCGGGGTACGAGCAGTACTTC. Amino acid sequence: CASSPGLAGYEQYF.